This T cell receptor beta chain is from a study of T cells expressing NK-cell markers. TCRdb reprocessed the 5' RACE reads and reports one entry per CDR3 protein, with no DNA. This sample contains 450,000 to 600,000 distinct CDR3 sequences. As for this clonotype: Its antigen is as yet unknown.

Germline CDR1 SGHRS, CDR2 YFSETQ. The CDR3 has 14 amino acids. Study-wide results and caveats: Expanded NKG2C+ T cell clones were not confirmed as HCMV-specific.

The clonotype originates from a man aged 18 to 29 in good health. The sample taken for sequencing was blood T cells: a sorted CD56 or NKG2C T cell subset, CD4+ or CD8+ T cells, or bulk PBMC T cells (not recorded which). This chain connects TRBV5-1 to TRBJ2-5; the TCRdb D gene call, TRBD1, has no DNA to confirm it. The chain's CDR3 is CASSTGRQQETQYF. The whole variable domain, filled in from reference TRBV5-1 and TRBJ2-5, reads KAGVTQTPRYLIKTRGQQVTLSCSPISGHRSVSWYQQTPGQGLQFLFEYFSETQRNKGNFPGRFSGRQFSNSRSEMNVSTLELGDSALYLCASSTGRQQETQYFGPGTRLLVL.